A selection of T cell receptor beta chains follows, all from one sample in a study of T cell responses to AZD1222 COVID-19 vaccine. Assay used: immunoSEQ multiplex PCR; TCRdb lists only in-frame clones, some missing. The sample has about 90,000 clones; about 85% are singletons. The input for sequencing was peripheral blood, taken 28 days after the second AZD1222 dose. Receptors originate from an adult who received the AZD1222 COVID-19 vaccine. The CDR3 runs from the conserved cysteine through the conserved F or W. The D gene is left open where the match is weak. Rows give clone size only sometimes, using once, few, many, or a class for an expanded clone.

abundance | j_gene | d_gene | v_gene | CDR3aa | CDR3nt
. | TRBJ1-5 | TRBD1 | TRBV28 | CASSYRGRRGNQPQHF | TGTGCCAGCAGTTATAGGGGGCGGAGGGGCAATCAGCCCCAGCATTTT
once | TRBJ2-7 | TRBD2 | TRBV5-4 | CASSPNRGGPYEQYF | TGTGCCAGCAGCCCCAACCGGGGGGGCCCCTACGAGCAGTACTTC
. | TRBJ1-3 | . | TRBV6-2/TRBV6-3 | CASSFSRLLAYGNTIYF | TGTGCCAGCAGCTTTAGTCGACTCTTAGCCTACGGAAACACCATATATTTT
. | TRBJ2-1 | . | TRBV7-8 | CASSLVIGGGWDEQFF | TGTGCCAGCAGCTTAGTTATCGGGGGTGGATGGGATGAGCAGTTCTTC
. | TRBJ1-1 | . | TRBV9 | CASSALTANTEAFF | TGTGCCAGCAGCGCACTGACTGCGAACACTGAAGCTTTCTTT
. | TRBJ2-2 | TRBD1 | TRBV19 | CASTDRGLIGELFF | TGTGCCAGTACCGACAGGGGGCTGATCGGGGAGCTGTTTTTT
. | TRBJ1-5 | . | TRBV30 | CAWSDNSNQPQHF | TGTGCCTGGAGTGACAATAGCAATCAGCCCCAGCATTTT
. | TRBJ2-7 | TRBD2 | TRBV10-1 | CASSLNREGEQYF | TGCGCCAGCAGCCTAAACCGGGAGGGCGAGCAGTACTTC
. | TRBJ2-3 | . | TRBV21-1 | CASSKERPFTDTQYF | TGTGCCAGCAGCAAAGAGCGACCTTTCACAGATACGCAGTATTTT
. | TRBJ2-1 | . | TRBV11-2 | CASRPLLRSSYNEQFF | TGTGCCAGCAGACCACTCCTCCGGAGCTCCTACAATGAGCAGTTCTTC
few | TRBJ1-2 | . | TRBV27 | CASSSGQYYGYTF | TGTGCCAGCAGTTCCGGACAGTACTATGGCTACACCTTC
few | TRBJ2-5 | . | TRBV3-1/TRBV3-2 | CASSQAPRGALQETQYF | TGTGCCAGCAGCCAAGCCCCCAGGGGAGCGCTACAAGAGACCCAGTACTTC
. | TRBJ1-5 | . | TRBV7-9 | CASSSGQGSRYNQPQHF | TGTGCCAGCAGCTCAGGGCAGGGGTCCCGTTACAATCAGCCCCAGCATTTT
. | TRBJ2-1 | TRBD2 | TRBV4-1 | CASSQEWGASGGADIYNEQFF | TGCGCCAGCAGCCAAGAATGGGGTGCTAGCGGGGGGGCCGATATCTACAATGAGCAGTTCTTC
. | TRBJ2-1 | TRBD1 | TRBV6-2/TRBV6-3 | CASSKPRDRYYNEQFF | TGTGCCAGCAGTAAGCCGCGGGACAGGTACTACAATGAGCAGTTCTTC
. | TRBJ1-5 | TRBD1 | TRBV6-5 | CASRRTGRNQPQHF | TGTGCCAGCAGGAGGACAGGGCGGAATCAGCCCCAGCATTTT
. | TRBJ2-1 | TRBD2 | TRBV5-1 | CASSLAAGVTDEQFF | TGCGCCAGCAGCTTGGCGGCGGGAGTGACCGATGAGCAGTTCTTC
. | TRBJ1-3 | . | TRBV6-5 | CASRHTGRSGNTIYF | TGTGCCAGCAGGCATACGGGGCGGAGTGGAAACACCATATATTTT
. | TRBJ2-1 | . | TRBV19 | CASIPTGQSYNEQFF | TGTGCCAGTATCCCTACAGGCCAGTCCTACAATGAGCAGTTCTTC
. | TRBJ2-5 | . | TRBV10-3 | CAISGSSGVETQYF | TGTGCCATCAGCGGGAGTTCAGGCGTGGAGACCCAGTACTTC
. | TRBJ2-1 | TRBD2 | TRBV19 | CASRLTSAVPYNEQFF | TGTGCCAGTAGGCTGACTAGCGCGGTTCCTTACAATGAGCAGTTCTTC
few | TRBJ2-1 | TRBD2 | TRBV11-1 | CASSPFSGRAYNEQFF | TGTGCCAGCAGCCCCTTTAGCGGGAGGGCGTACAATGAGCAGTTCTTC
. | TRBJ2-1 | . | TRBV24-1 | CATSDSAPSHYNEQFF | TGTGCCACCAGTGATTCAGCGCCGTCCCACTACAATGAGCAGTTCTTC
. | TRBJ2-7 | TRBD1 | TRBV5-1 | CASSLDSGGRGYEQYF | TGCGCCAGCAGCTTGGACTCAGGGGGAAGAGGCTACGAGCAGTACTTC
. | TRBJ1-2 | . | TRBV30 | CASKGDGYTF | TGTGCCTCCAAGGGGGATGGCTACACCTTC
. | TRBJ1-1 | . | TRBV6-5 | CASSYLPGRDTEAFF | TGTGCCAGCAGTTACCTACCAGGGCGTGACACTGAAGCTTTCTTT
. | TRBJ1-3 | TRBD1 | TRBV6-1 | CASSEGTGGGNTIYF | TGTGCCAGCAGTGAAGGGACAGGGGGCGGAAACACCATATATTTT
. | TRBJ2-7 | TRBD1 | TRBV28 | CASTRGTGRRYEQYF | TGTGCCAGCACCAGAGGGACAGGTCGGAGGTACGAGCAGTACTTC
. | TRBJ2-1 | . | TRBV6-4 | CASSDLWNEQFF | TGTGCCAGCAGTGACCTGTGGAATGAGCAGTTCTTC
. | TRBJ1-2 | . | TRBV28 | CASSPPGQTGYTF | TGTGCCAGCAGTCCACCCGGACAGACTGGCTACACCTTC
. | TRBJ1-4 | . | TRBV5-6 | CASSLALATNEKLFF | TGTGCCAGCAGCTTGGCGCTGGCAACTAATGAAAAACTGTTTTTT
. | TRBJ2-2 | . | TRBV5-1 | CASSPRIPLNTGELFF | TGCGCCAGCAGCCCTCGAATCCCATTGAACACCGGGGAGCTGTTTTTT